A selection of T cell receptor beta chains follows, all from one sample in a study of CD8 T cells in Susac syndrome. TCRdb fed the immunoSEQ multiplex PCR reads into MiXCR, producing one record per CDR3 protein. This table holds hundreds of thousands of distinct CDR3 sequences, approximately 95% found once. The sequenced sample consisted of CD4+ T cells from PBMCs. These receptors were obtained from a human donor with multiple sclerosis. CDR3s include the opening cysteine and the closing phenylalanine or tryptophan. Fields, in order: J gene, clone size, V gene, D gene, CDR3 protein, CDR3 DNA. D genes are given only for firm matches. Expanded clones get a size class; other rows say once, few or many, or leave the size out.

J: TRBJ2-1; size: NA; V: TRBV20-1; D: TRBD1; CDR3: CSAQRTGGVPIQFF; DNA: TGCAGTGCTCAACGGACAGGGGGGGTCCCTATCCAGTTCTTC
J: TRBJ2-7; size: few; V: TRBV2; D: NA; CDR3: CASSDRGEQYF; DNA: TGTGCCAGCAGTGACAGAGGCGAGCAGTACTTC
J: TRBJ1-4; size: NA; V: TRBV6-6; D: NA; CDR3: CASSYRPLGEKLFF; DNA: TGTGCCAGCAGTTACCGGCCCCTAGGAGAAAAACTGTTTTTT
J: TRBJ1-2; size: NA; V: TRBV13; D: NA; CDR3: CASTSRGVSGYTF; DNA: TGTGCCAGCACCTCGCGGGGGGTGAGTGGCTACACCTTC
J: TRBJ1-3; size: once; V: TRBV7-9; D: TRBD1; CDR3: CASQGQGAGNTIYF; DNA: TGTGCCAGCCAGGGACAGGGGGCTGGAAACACCATATATTTT
J: TRBJ2-1; size: NA; V: TRBV3-1; D: TRBD2; CDR3: CASSHSTSGRGGEQFF; DNA: TGTGCCAGCAGCCATTCGACTAGCGGCCGGGGCGGTGAGCAGTTCTTC
J: TRBJ2-7; size: NA; V: TRBV5-1; D: TRBD1; CDR3: CASRTGQRKYEQYF; DNA: TGCGCCAGCAGAACGGGACAGAGAAAATACGAGCAGTACTTC
J: TRBJ2-2; size: NA; V: TRBV7-9; D: TRBD2; CDR3: CASNQPGGPGTGELFF; DNA: TGTGCCAGCAACCAGCCGGGAGGGCCGGGCACCGGGGAGCTGTTTTTT
J: TRBJ2-3; size: NA; V: TRBV18; D: TRBD1; CDR3: CASSLGTVSDTQYF; DNA: TGTGCCAGCTCACTTGGGACAGTATCAGATACGCAGTATTTT
J: TRBJ2-5; size: NA; V: TRBV19; D: NA; CDR3: CASSIADIETQYF; DNA: TGTGCCAGTAGTATAGCCGACATCGAGACCCAGTACTTC
J: TRBJ1-6; size: NA; V: TRBV27; D: NA; CDR3: CASRPSEGSPLHF; DNA: TGTGCCAGCCGGCCCTCGGAAGGTTCACCCCTCCACTTT
J: TRBJ2-1; size: NA; V: TRBV15; D: TRBD2; CDR3: CATSGMRGGANSYNEQFF; DNA: TGTGCCACCAGCGGTATGCGCGGGGGGGCAAACTCCTACAATGAGCAGTTCTTC
J: TRBJ2-7; size: NA; V: TRBV20-1; D: TRBD1; CDR3: CSATSGQAYEQYF; DNA: TGCAGTGCTACCTCGGGACAGGCCTACGAGCAGTACTTC
J: TRBJ2-5; size: NA; V: TRBV15; D: NA; CDR3: CATSTRGPKYF; DNA: TGTGCCACCAGTACCCGGGGACCGAAGTACTTC
J: TRBJ2-7; size: NA; V: TRBV28; D: NA; CDR3: CASSPPLGKQYF; DNA: TGTGCCAGCAGCCCCCCACTAGGAAAGCAGTACTTC
J: TRBJ2-7; size: NA; V: TRBV20-1; D: TRBD2; CDR3: CSASGRLAGIYEQYF; DNA: TGCAGTGCTAGCGGTAGACTAGCGGGAATTTACGAGCAGTACTTC
J: TRBJ2-7; size: NA; V: TRBV11-1; D: TRBD2; CDR3: CASSSGLAAYEQYF; DNA: TGTGCCAGCAGCTCGGGACTAGCGGCGTACGAGCAGTACTTC
J: TRBJ2-7; size: once; V: TRBV20-1; D: TRBD2; CDR3: CSAGRLAGVYEQYF; DNA: TGCAGTGCGGGCCGACTAGCGGGAGTCTACGAGCAGTACTTC
J: TRBJ1-2; size: NA; V: TRBV3-1; D: NA; CDR3: CASSRVSYGYTF; DNA: TGTGCCAGCAGTCGTGTCTCCTATGGCTACACCTTC